These 5 T cell receptor beta chains share one sample of origin, sequenced in a study of CD8+ T cells in alopecia areata. Regarding treatment: oral pan-JAK inhibitor, 5-10 mg twice daily. It was cDNA, reverse transcribed from extracted RNA, that served as the sequencing template. Clones were sequenced by immunoSEQ multiplex PCR, and TCRdb holds only the in-frame ones, with some missing. Of fewer than 250,000 clones in the sample, about 60% were seen once. Sequenced here: CD4+ T cells sorted from blood, sampled at week 4, from a patient treated with tofacitinib. These receptors were obtained from a human donor with alopecia areata.

As DNA, the CDR3 is TGCGCCAGCAGCTGGGGCGGTATGAACACTGAAGCTTTCTTT. It specifies CASSWGGMNTEAFF. The chain recombines TRBV5-1 with TRBJ1-1, with a weak D call TRBD1 (5 bases). Germline V CDR1 and CDR2: SGHRS, YFSETQ. This CDR3 spans 14 amino acids. The V end was cut by 3 bases, the J end by 0 bases, with 9 bases between.

The gene calls are TRBV30 and TRBJ2-7; D gene ambiguous. The CDR3 consists of 12 residues. The ends were cut back, 2 bases at V and 5 bases at J, with 10 bases in the middle. Looked up from germline, CDR1 is GTSNPN and CDR2 is SVGIG (reference sequence). This CDR3 is CAWSPVRDEQYF. Here the CDR3 DNA reads TGTGCCTGGAGTCCTGTGAGAGACGAGCAGTACTTC.

The V call is TRBV6-5, the J call TRBJ1-5; 9 bases map to TRBD1. The germline V gene has CDR1 MNHEY and CDR2 SVGAGI. The J segment lost 7 bases and the V segment lost 6 bases, leaving 10 bases of the junction unmatched. The CDR3 is 15 amino acids. The CDR3 DNA reads TGTGCCAGCAGGTCACAGGGGGCCCTCGGACAGCCCCAGCATTTT. It codes for CASRSQGALGQPQHF.

This clone was seen a handful of times. V and J are TRBV2 and TRBJ2-4; D unclear. The CDR3 is 15 residues long. CDR1 is SNHLY, CDR2 FYNNEI, per germline. V gave up 3 bases and J gave up 0 bases, with 9 bases separating them. The CDR3 here is CASSDRQLAKNIQYF. The CDR3 DNA follows: TGTGCCAGCAGTGACCGGCAGCTAGCCAAAAACATTCAGTACTTC.

A few counts support this clone. The chain couples TRBV29-1 to TRBJ2-5, with TRBD2 identical over 10 bases. Germline V gene data show CDR1 as SQVTM and CDR2 as ANQGSEA. J was trimmed by 2 bases and V by 7 bases; bases with no gene match: 7. CDR3 length: 14 residues. The CDR3 sequence is CSAEAGGIQETQYF. CDR3 sequence (DNA): TGCAGCGCCGAAGCGGGAGGGATACAAGAGACCCAGTACTTC. Variable domain in full (rest from reference TRBV29-1 and TRBJ2-5): SAVISQKPSRDICQRGTSLTIQCQVDSQVTMMFWYRQQPGQSLTLIATANQGSEATYESGFVIDKFPISRPNLTFSTLTVSNMSPEDSSIYLCSAEAGGIQETQYFGPGTRLLVL.